This T cell receptor beta chain came from a study of blood T cells in healthy people across ages. Turning to the study itself: Per two T cells, about one barcoded beta molecule was captured through template switching. The study, taken as a whole, reports: Compared with aged donors, long-lived donors showed fewer expanded clones, suggesting selection. Age showed a roughly linear inverse relationship with TCR beta diversity per million T cells.

A second PCR of roughly 7 to 11 cycles used a sample-barcoded 5' primer and a J-beta primer mix. A template-switch adaptor with 12 random nucleotides tagged each cDNA molecule. A single record per CDR3 protein comes from TCRdb applying MiXCR to the 5' RACE reads. The sample holds 650,000 to 700,000 distinct CDR3 sequences; around 50% are singletons and the top ten take around an eighth. On this clonotype itself: Its antigen is unidentified. This could be a read error, since a much larger clone is one nucleotide away.

In germline, CDR1 is MNHEY, CDR2 SVGAGI. This CDR3 has 16 residues. V lost 0 bases and J 1 base, leaving 12 bases between the germline ends. Sequenced material: blood. This chain uses TRBV6-5 with TRBJ1-2; no clear D gene. The clonotype was recovered from an elderly woman in good health. The DNA of the CDR3 is TGTGCCAGCAGTTACTCAATCTTGGCGGTTAACTATGGCTACACCTTC. It is translated as CASSYSILAVNYGYTF.